This record looks at one T cell receptor beta chain sequence and its context. The antigen is unknown. This entry belongs to a study of Graves' ophthalmopathy and Graves' hyperthyroidism. Overall study results and limits: A majority of expanded thyroid clonotypes exceeding 0.001 frequency were likewise present in blood.

This CDR3 region has 16 residues. V shed 5 bases and J shed 4 bases, with 17 bases lying between them. Amplified material comprised TCR beta CDR3 regions derived from RNA transcripts. Second-round multiplex PCR followed a first-round RT-PCR using HTBI primers. TCRdb ran MiXCR on the multiplex PCR reads and lists one entry per CDR3 protein. The sample lists 260,000 or so distinct CDR3 sequences, about 46% occurring once. The sequence was collected from an adult man with Graves' ophthalmopathy. Sequenced material: peripheral blood. V and J are TRBV12-3 or TRBV12-4 and TRBJ2-2; D unresolved. The CDR3 region is CASSTGPPESTGELFF. In DNA form, the CDR3 reads TGTGCCAGCAGTACGGGCCCCCCGGAGTCCACCGGGGAGCTGTTTTTT.